The 4 T cell receptor beta chains given below trace back to one sample, sequenced in a study of blood T cell repertoires in COVID-19. The repertoire was sequenced with immunoSEQ multiplex PCR; TCRdb's copy has only in-frame clones and lacks some. This table holds 380,000 or so clones, around 87% found once. The specimen sequenced was PBMCs or T cells enriched from blood (not recorded which). Every receptor here comes from a man in his thirties or forties who had recovered from COVID-19.

This chain links TRBV5-1 with TRBJ2-7; 12 bases map to TRBD1. After removal of 5 bases from V and 6 bases from J, the junction contained 9 bases not matched to a gene. This CDR3 contains 15 residues. The germline V gene has CDR1 SGHRS and CDR2 YFSETQ. CDR3 nucleotides: TGCGCCAGCAGTTCAACGGGACAGGGGGCAGTCGAGCAGTACTTC. It codes for CASSSTGQGAVEQYF.

The chain joins TRBV5-4 to TRBJ1-2; tentative D call: TRBD1 (6 bases). The V end lost 1 base, the J end lost 2 bases, and 9 bases lay between the germline ends. CDR3 length: 14 amino acids. From germline, CDR1 is SGHNT and CDR2 YYREEE (reference sequence). The CDR3 DNA is TGTGCCAGCAGCTTGAGCGGACAGAACTATGGCTACACCTTC. This gives the protein CASSLSGQNYGYTF.

This chain uses TRBV7-9 with TRBJ2-7; TRBD1 agrees at 10 bases. Germline CDR1 reads SEHNR; CDR2 reads FQNEAQ (reference sequence). The CDR3 sequence is 14 residues long. The junction had 6 bases not matched to a gene; V was cut back by 6 bases and J by 4 bases. The CDR3 region has the DNA TGTGCCAGCAGACCCGACAGGGGGCGGTACGAGCAGTACTTC. Translated: CASRPDRGRYEQYF.

The genes are TRBV13 and TRBJ2-4; no reliable D call. Germline CDR1 PRHDT, CDR2 FYEKMQ (reference sequence). The CDR3 contains 11 residues. The V and J ends lost 1 base and 9 bases respectively, with 4 bases between them. The CDR3: CASSLASIQYF. For the CDR3, the DNA is TGTGCCAGCAGCTTAGCCTCCATTCAGTACTTC.